A selection of T cell receptor beta chains follows, all from one sample in a study of blood T cell repertoires in COVID-19. The repertoire was sequenced with immunoSEQ multiplex PCR; TCRdb's copy has only in-frame clones and lacks some. The sample records a few hundred thousand clones, roughly 89% being singletons. Sequencing used PBMCs or T cells enriched from blood (not recorded which). The receptor set was obtained from a woman under 30 with acute COVID-19. CDR3s include the opening cysteine and the closing phenylalanine or tryptophan. A D gene is named only where the DNA matches it firmly. Expanded clones get a size class; other rows say once, few or many, or leave the size out.

clone_size	v_call	j_call	d_call	cdr3_aa	cdr3_nt
once	TRBV28	TRBJ1-1	NA	CASSLIAEITEAFF	TGTGCCAGCAGCCTCATAGCGGAAATCACTGAAGCTTTCTTT
NA	TRBV7-2	TRBJ1-3	NA	CASSLFPGEGNTIYF	TGTGCCAGCAGCTTATTCCCGGGGGAAGGAAACACCATATATTTT
NA	TRBV11-3	TRBJ2-7	TRBD2	CASSPGGSSYEQYF	TGTGCCAGCAGCCCGGGGGGAAGTTCCTACGAGCAGTACTTC
once	TRBV4-2	TRBJ1-1	NA	CASSQGPSFPNTEAFF	TGTGCCAGCAGCCAAGGCCCGAGTTTCCCGAACACTGAAGCTTTCTTT
NA	TRBV11-3	TRBJ2-7	NA	CASSPGSVNYEQYF	TGTGCCAGCAGCCCGGGTAGCGTGAACTACGAGCAGTACTTC
NA	TRBV10-1	TRBJ2-2	TRBD2	CASSETGGPRTGELFF	TGCGCCAGCAGTGAGACGGGAGGGCCGCGCACCGGGGAGCTGTTTTTT
NA	TRBV5-1	TRBJ2-1	TRBD2	CASSPGGLAGVNEQFF	TGCGCCAGCAGCCCAGGAGGCCTAGCGGGAGTTAATGAGCAGTTCTTC
NA	TRBV9	TRBJ2-1	TRBD2	CASSVASGTHNEQFF	TGTGCCAGCAGCGTAGCTAGCGGAACGCACAATGAGCAGTTCTTC
NA	TRBV19	TRBJ2-1	TRBD2	CASSPASGNYNEQFF	TGTGCCAGTAGTCCAGCTAGCGGGAACTACAATGAGCAGTTCTTC
NA	TRBV3-1/TRBV3-2	TRBJ2-1	NA	CASSLRGDHNEQFF	TGTGCCAGCAGCCTTCGGGGTGATCACAATGAGCAGTTCTTC
NA	TRBV29-1	TRBJ1-5	TRBD1	CSVRQGLLQPQHF	TGCAGCGTGAGACAGGGGTTGCTTCAGCCCCAGCATTTT
NA	TRBV29-1	TRBJ1-1	NA	CSVEVSGYTEAFF	TGCAGCGTTGAAGTGTCGGGATACACTGAAGCTTTCTTT
NA	TRBV25-1	TRBJ1-6	NA	CASSAQGNYNSPLHF	TGTGCCAGCAGCGCCCAGGGAAACTATAATTCACCCCTCCACTTT
NA	TRBV7-6	TRBJ2-7	TRBD2	CASSLTSGRIVMYEQYF	TGTGCCAGCAGCTTGACTAGCGGGAGGATTGTTATGTACGAGCAGTACTTC
NA	TRBV28	TRBJ1-6	TRBD1	CASGFILGQGANSPLHF	TGTGCCAGCGGCTTTATCTTAGGACAGGGGGCAAATTCACCCCTCCACTTT
once	TRBV10-2	TRBJ2-7	NA	CASSESRKSYEQYF	TGCGCCAGCAGTGAGTCCAGGAAATCCTACGAGCAGTACTTC
NA	TRBV24-1	TRBJ2-1	TRBD1	CATSHLQGVDEQFF	TGTGCCACCAGTCACCTTCAGGGGGTCGATGAGCAGTTCTTC
NA	TRBV11-3	TRBJ1-3	NA	CASSSRRVAGNTIYF	TGTGCCAGCAGCTCCCGGAGGGTAGCTGGAAACACCATATATTTT
NA	TRBV19	TRBJ1-4	NA	CASSIRGREWEKLFF	TGTGCCAGTAGTATTAGAGGCCGCGAATGGGAAAAACTGTTTTTT
NA	TRBV28	TRBJ2-7	NA	CASSLTPESYEQYF	TGTGCCAGCAGCCTTACCCCCGAGTCCTACGAGCAGTACTTC
NA	TRBV7-9	TRBJ2-7	NA	CASSLPRGSNEQYF	TGTGCCAGCAGCTTACCACGGGGTTCTAACGAGCAGTACTTC
NA	TRBV5-1	TRBJ2-2	TRBD1	CASSLTGQGANTGELFF	TGCGCCAGCAGCTTGACGGGACAGGGGGCGAACACCGGGGAGCTGTTTTTT
NA	TRBV11-3	TRBJ1-2	NA	CASSSSGYGYTF	TGTGCCAGCAGCTCCAGCGGCTATGGCTACACCTTC
once	TRBV15	TRBJ2-7	TRBD1	CATSGDRGYEQYF	TGTGCCACCAGCGGGGACAGGGGGTACGAGCAGTACTTC
NA	TRBV25-1	TRBJ2-7	NA	CASGSLYEQYF	TGTGCATCCGGGAGTCTCTACGAGCAGTACTTC
once	TRBV9	TRBJ2-5	NA	CASSVGQSQETQYF	TGTGCCAGCAGCGTAGGGCAGTCCCAAGAGACCCAGTACTTC
NA	TRBV9	TRBJ1-2	TRBD1	CASSVDRDSTYGYTF	TGTGCCAGCAGCGTAGACCGGGACAGCACCTATGGCTACACCTTC
NA	TRBV27	TRBJ1-6	NA	CASSKTGGEESSYNSPLHF	TGTGCCAGCAGCAAAACCGGCGGGGAGGAAAGCTCCTATAATTCACCCCTCCACTTT
NA	TRBV11-2	TRBJ2-1	TRBD2	CASSLEPVTSGRASYNEQFF	TGTGCCAGCAGCTTAGAGCCTGTGACTAGCGGGAGGGCCTCCTACAATGAGCAGTTCTTC
NA	TRBV7-9	TRBJ2-7	NA	CASSVRDWYEQYF	TGTGCCAGCAGCGTCCGGGACTGGTACGAGCAGTACTTC
NA	TRBV2	TRBJ1-3	TRBD1	CATLDRDGLGNTIYF	TGTGCCACCTTGGACAGGGACGGTCTAGGGAACACCATATATTTT
NA	TRBV27	TRBJ2-1	TRBD2	CASSPRTSGAEFPYNEQFF	TGTGCCAGCAGTCCAAGGACTAGCGGGGCTGAGTTTCCCTACAATGAGCAGTTCTTC